The 29 T cell receptor beta chains below were found in one sample sequenced in a study of post-analysis software for immune sequencing data. Whole-study findings and limits: Patients used roughly five TRBV segments, including TRBV5-6, TRBV5-1 and TRBV20-1, more often than controls.

Their antigens are not known. Every TCR beta cDNA library bore unique molecular identifiers. TCRdb reanalysed the PCR reads using MiXCR and keeps one entry per CDR3 protein. The sample has 350,000 to 450,000 distinct CDR3 sequences, less than 40% seen once. The source material was blood. These receptors all stem from a girl aged 5-17 years with multiple sclerosis.

This clonotype was detected only once. The rearrangement links TRBV5-1 to TRBJ2-1; 9 nucleotides align to TRBD1. The CDR3 extends over 16 amino acids. The germline V gene has CDR1 SGHRS and CDR2 YFSETQ. Trimming at V came to 3 bases and at J to 9 bases, leaving 13 bases not matched to a gene. CDR3 protein: CASSSQPGQGGSEQFF. In DNA form, the CDR3 reads TGCGCCAGCAGCTCCCAACCGGGACAGGGTGGGAGTGAGCAGTTCTTC.

This clonotype was detected only a few times. The chain has TRBV5-5 and TRBJ2-1, with 7 bases identical to TRBD2. Per germline, CDR1 SGHKS and CDR2 YYEKEE (reference sequence). This CDR3 is built from 12 residues. Unmatched junction bases numbered 8, after V lost 5 bases and J lost 12 bases. Here the CDR3 DNA reads TGTGCCAGCAGTTCGGGGGGAGTAGCGCAGTTCTTC. Translated, it gives CASSSGGVAQFF.

This clonotype was counted only a few times. The genes are TRBV24-1 and TRBJ2-1, with 7 bases aligning to TRBD1. CDR1 KGHDR and CDR2 SFDVKD come from the germline V gene. Germline trimming cut 6 bases from V and 10 bases from J; bases unmatched to any gene: 2. The CDR3 has 11 residues. The CDR3 reads CATSSGGEQFF. The CDR3 nucleotides are TGTGCCACCAGTTCAGGGGGAGAGCAGTTCTTC.

This clonotype occurred a few times. This chain uses TRBV20-1 with TRBJ1-1, with D tentatively TRBD1 (6 bases). Trimming removed 7 bases from V and 3 bases from J, with 9 bases in between. This CDR3 comprises 11 residues. Per germline, CDR1 DFQATT and CDR2 SNEGSKA (reference sequence). The CDR3 sequence is CSGAGDTEAFF. Written as DNA, the CDR3 is TGCAGTGGGGCAGGGGACACTGAAGCTTTCTTT.

This sequence joins TRBV5-6 and TRBJ1-2; perhaps TRBD1 as D (6 bases). Germline CDR1 is SGHDT and CDR2 is YYEEEE. The CDR3 totals 16 residues. The germline V and J ends were trimmed by 4 bases and 5 bases, with 21 bases remaining between them. The DNA for the CDR3 is TGTGCCAGCAGCACCTTGCTGAGACAGGAACGTTATGGCTACACCTTC. As protein: CASSTLLRQERYGYTF.

This clonotype was observed a handful of times. The chain links TRBV5-6 to TRBJ2-4, with 9 bases fitting TRBD2. The J call is in doubt because the DNA end fits TRBJ2-5 better. The CDR3 has 15 amino acids. CDR1 and CDR2 from the germline V gene are SGHDT and YYEEEE. The CDR3 loop is CASSSVGTSIQTQYF. The CDR3 nucleotides read TGTGCCAGCAGCTCCGTGGGGACTAGCATCCAGACCCAGTACTTC.

This clonotype was counted a few times. V usage is TRBV20-1 and J usage is TRBJ1-1; D perhaps matches TRBD1 (5 bases). The CDR3 extends over 12 amino acids. Germline assignment: CDR1 DFQATT and CDR2 SNEGSKA (reference sequence). With 4 bases removed from V and 3 bases from J, the gap between germline ends came to 9 bases. DNA for the CDR3: TGCAGTGCTAACTCGGGGGACACTGAAGCTTTCTTT. The encoded protein is CSANSGDTEAFF.

The rearrangement links TRBV12-3 or TRBV12-4 to TRBJ1-5, with 8 nucleotides matching TRBD1. This CDR3 contains 15 residues. J gave up 9 bases and V 6 bases, and 13 bases lay outside the gene matches. CDR3 loop: CASSDQTDRGRPQHF. In nucleotides, the CDR3 is TGTGCCAGCAGCGACCAGACCGACAGGGGTCGGCCCCAGCATTTT.

In its sample, this clonotype was seen a few times. The chain is built from TRBV20-1 and TRBJ2-5; no firm D call. Germline loops: CDR1 DFQATT, CDR2 SNEGSKA (reference sequence). The CDR3 length is 14 residues. The ends were cut back, 1 base at V and 5 bases at J, with 14 bases in the middle. This chain's CDR3 is CSARAYTQGETQYF. The CDR3 DNA follows: TGCAGTGCTAGAGCCTACACACAAGGGGAGACCCAGTACTTC.

The V gene is TRBV5-1, the J gene TRBJ1-1; TRBD1 might be the D (6 bases). Deletions cut 5 bases from V and 2 bases from J, with 25 bases between. This CDR3 is built from 18 residues. CDR1 is SGHRS and CDR2 is YFSETQ in the germline V gene. CDR3 region: CASSLLTPGTTSNTEAFF. The CDR3 region has the DNA TGCGCCAGCAGTTTGTTGACCCCTGGGACAACTTCAAACACTGAAGCTTTCTTT.

CDR3 nucleotides: TGTGCCACCCAGGGACTAGCGGGCCCCGAGACCCAGTACTTC. It specifies CATQGLAGPETQYF. The chain is built from TRBV6-1 and TRBJ2-5, with 12 bases identical to TRBD2. There are 14 residues in the CDR3. CDR1 MNHNS and CDR2 SASEGT come from the germline V gene. J gave up 5 bases and V 10 bases, and 8 bases lay outside the gene matches.

This chain uses TRBV19 with TRBJ1-1; D is unclear. Germline CDR1 is LNHDA and CDR2 is SQIVND (reference sequence). Trimming stripped 6 bases from V and 0 bases from J, with 17 bases between. This CDR3 is 16 amino acids long. The DNA for the CDR3 is TGTGCCAGTAGCTCCCCGACTGGAACTGTGAACACTGAAGCTTTCTTT. Its protein product is CASSSPTGTVNTEAFF. The full variable domain, with the rest looked up from reference TRBV19 and TRBJ1-1, is DGGITQSPKYLFRKEGQNVTLSCEQNLNHDAMYWYRQDPGQGLRLIYYSQIVNDFQKGDIAEGYSVSREKKESFPLTVTSAQKNPTAFYLCASSSPTGTVNTEAFFGQGTRLTVV.

J is TRBJ2-5 and V is TRBV5-1; 10 bases fit TRBD1. The CDR3 runs 15 residues. Germline CDR1 reads SGHRS; CDR2 reads YFSETQ. V lost 3 bases to trimming and J lost 4 bases; unmatched junction nucleotides: 6. DNA for the CDR3: TGCGCCAGCAGCTGGGGGACAGGGGAACCAGAGACCCAGTACTTC. It is translated as CASSWGTGEPETQYF. The full variable domain, rest sourced from reference TRBV5-1 and TRBJ2-5, is KAGVTQTPRYLIKTRGQQVTLSCSPISGHRSVSWYQQTPGQGLQFLFEYFSETQRNKGNFPGRFSGRQFSNSRSEMNVSTLELGDSALYLCASSWGTGEPETQYFGPGTRLLVL.

The chain combines TRBV5-1 with TRBJ1-5; the match to TRBD1 covers 7 bases. Germline V gene lookup returns CDR1 SGHRS and CDR2 YFSETQ. The J segment lost 5 bases and the V segment lost 3 bases, leaving 5 bases of the junction unmatched. The CDR3 length is 14 residues. The CDR3 is CASSWGTEDQPQHF. Written as DNA, the CDR3 is TGCGCCAGCAGCTGGGGGACAGAAGATCAGCCCCAGCATTTT.

This clonotype was recorded a few times. This rearrangement joins TRBV7-9 to TRBJ1-1; 7 bases agree with TRBD1. The V gene end was trimmed by 5 bases and the J gene end by 0 bases; junction bases not matched to a gene: 6. The V gene's germline CDR1 is SEHNR and CDR2 FQNEAQ (reference sequence). The CDR3 sequence is 15 residues long. CDR3 in DNA: TGTGCCAGCAGCAAAGGACAGGTCATGAACACTGAAGCTTTCTTT. Protein: CASSKGQVMNTEAFF.

In this sample, this clonotype turned up a few times. The chain recombines TRBV6-5 with TRBJ2-1; a weak D match, TRBD2 (6 bases). With 3 bases removed from V and 0 bases from J, the gap between germline ends came to 12 bases. The CDR3 contains 16 residues. Germline-derived CDR1 and CDR2 are MNHEY and SVGAGI. The CDR3 sequence is CASSYSAGSSYNEQFF. The CDR3 DNA is TGTGCCAGCAGTTATTCGGCGGGGAGCTCCTACAATGAGCAGTTCTTC.

This chain joins TRBV20-1 and TRBJ1-1; D uncertain. Germline V gene data show CDR1 as DFQATT and CDR2 as SNEGSKA (reference sequence). The CDR3 contains 14 residues. Trimming cost V 6 bases and J 0 bases, with 14 bases left between them. In DNA, the CDR3 is TGCAGTGCCCACCAAACGGCCATGAACACTGAAGCTTTCTTT. Protein: CSAHQTAMNTEAFF.

V and J are TRBV12-3 or TRBV12-4 and TRBJ2-1; D not resolved. The CDR3 runs 15 residues. Trimming removed 6 bases from V and 0 bases from J, with 12 bases in between. The DNA for the CDR3 is TGTGCCAGCAGCATCGCTATGAGCTCCTACAATGAGCAGTTCTTC. This sequence encodes CASSIAMSSYNEQFF.

This clonotype showed up just a few times. The chain has TRBV20-1 and TRBJ1-2, with D maybe TRBD1 (5 bases). CDR3 length: 11 amino acids. CDR1 and CDR2 (germline): DFQATT, SNEGSKA (reference sequence). The V end was cut by 3 bases, the J end by 6 bases, with 8 bases between. The CDR3 here is CSASPGDGYTF. The CDR3 nucleotides read TGCAGTGCTAGCCCGGGGGATGGCTACACCTTC.

This rearrangement joins TRBV21-1 to TRBJ2-2. TRBV21-1 is noted as a pseudogene. CDR3 size: 18 residues. The CDR3 is CASSERPAFRGNTGELFF. CDR3 in DNA: TGTGCCAGCAGCGAAAGACCAGCTTTTCGGGGGAACACCGGGGAGCTGTTTTTT.

J is TRBJ1-1 and V is TRBV6-5; TRBD1 is a possible D gene (6 bases). The CDR3 sequence is 14 residues long. V was shortened by 5 bases and J by 5 bases, with 15 bases between the two germline ends. CDR1 MNHEY and CDR2 SVGAGI come from the germline V gene. The CDR3 bases are TGTGCCAGCAGTACAAGGGGGATGGGGACTGAAGCTTTCTTT. Protein product: CASSTRGMGTEAFF.

This clonotype was seen a handful of times. V usage is TRBV7-9 and J usage is TRBJ1-5; D is ambiguous. The germline V gene encodes CDR1 SEHNR and CDR2 FQNEAQ (reference sequence). Trimming removed 1 base at V and 7 bases at J, with 5 bases between. The CDR3 runs 12 residues. The CDR3 here is CASSLDLQPQHF. CDR3 in DNA: TGTGCCAGCAGCTTAGATTTGCAGCCCCAGCATTTT.

J is TRBJ1-5 and V is TRBV6-5, with unresolved D. Per the germline V gene, CDR1 is MNHEY and CDR2 is SVGAGI. Trimming stripped 2 bases from V and 6 bases from J, with 17 bases between. The CDR3 contains 16 residues. CDR3 in DNA: TGTGCCAGCAGTTACCGACCCTTGGCCGGCGGTCAGCCCCAGCATTTT. This sequence encodes CASSYRPLAGGQPQHF.

This clonotype was detected a few times. This sequence joins TRBV20-1 and TRBJ2-7; a possible D gene is TRBD1 (5 bases). V shed 4 bases and J shed 4 bases, with 14 bases lying between them. CDR1 is DFQATT, CDR2 SNEGSKA, per germline (reference sequence). The CDR3 length is 13 residues. CDR3 nucleotide sequence: TGCAGTGCTAAGTTAGGGGATCGGTACGAGCAGTACTTC. It translates to CSAKLGDRYEQYF.

The rearrangement links TRBV5-1 to TRBJ2-7, with a tentative D call TRBD2 (6 bases). The length of the CDR3 is 15 residues. V was pared by 1 base and J by 0 bases, with 11 bases between. Germline V lookup: CDR1 SGHRS, CDR2 YFSETQ. CDR3 sequence (DNA): TGCGCCAGCAGCTTGACGGGGGTTAGCTCCTACGAGCAGTACTTC. Protein product: CASSLTGVSSYEQYF.

The genes are TRBV20-1 and TRBJ2-1; D is possibly TRBD1 (6 bases). This CDR3 contains 15 residues. Per the germline V gene, CDR1 is DFQATT and CDR2 is SNEGSKA (reference sequence). V lost 0 bases, J lost 10 bases, and 19 bases lay in between. The DNA of the CDR3 is TGCAGTGCTAGAGATAACAGGGCGCGGTGGGGAGAGCAGTTCTTC. Protein: CSARDNRARWGEQFF.

This clonotype was observed once. The genes are TRBV6-5 and TRBJ1-1, with a weak D call TRBD1 (6 bases). V gave up 7 bases and J gave up 0 bases, with 12 bases separating them. CDR1 and CDR2 from the germline V gene are MNHEY and SVGAGI. CDR3 length: 14 amino acids. CDR3 residues: CASTMRGLNTEAFF. CDR3 sequence (DNA): TGTGCCAGCACCATGCGGGGGCTGAACACTGAAGCTTTCTTT.

The table lists this clonotype with many counts. V usage is TRBV29-1 and J usage is TRBJ2-7, with D maybe TRBD1 (6 bases). Per germline, CDR1 SQVTM and CDR2 ANQGSEA. The CDR3 sequence is 12 residues long. V was shortened by 7 bases and J by 3 bases, with 13 bases between the two germline ends. CDR3 residues: CSATGNIYEQYF. CDR3 in DNA: TGCAGCGCCACAGGGAATATCTACGAGCAGTACTTC.

This clonotype turned up a few times. The rearrangement links TRBV5-1 to TRBJ2-1; TRBD1 matches at 7 bases. The CDR3 is 17 residues long. Trimming removed 3 bases from V and 1 base from J; junction bases left unmatched: 10. Per germline, CDR1 SGHRS and CDR2 YFSETQ. The CDR3 bases are TGCGCCAGCAGCTGGACAGGTACATCGTCGTCCTACAATGAGCAGTTCTTC. Translating gives CASSWTGTSSSYNEQFF. Full variable domain (rest looked up from reference TRBV5-1 and TRBJ2-1): KAGVTQTPRYLIKTRGQQVTLSCSPISGHRSVSWYQQTPGQGLQFLFEYFSETQRNKGNFPGRFSGRQFSNSRSEMNVSTLELGDSALYLCASSWTGTSSSYNEQFFGPGTRLTVL.